A selection of T cell receptor beta chains follows, all from one sample in a study of beta chain features in type 1 diabetes. This table comes from immunoSEQ multiplex PCR, and its TCRdb copy is limited to in-frame clones, with some not included. The table has roughly 230,000 clones, around 10% seen once. The specimen sequenced was naive CD4+ T cells from blood. The source is a woman aged 18-30 years in good health. CDR3s include the opening cysteine and the closing phenylalanine or tryptophan. D genes are given only for firm matches. Clone size is stated in some rows and not others, as once, few, many or a class when expanded.

clone size,J gene,V gene,D gene,CDR3 protein,CDR3 DNA
few,TRBJ2-7,TRBV7-8,TRBD2,CASSSRPSGRVGRYEQYF,TGTGCCAGCAGCTCTAGACCTAGCGGGAGGGTGGGTCGCTACGAGCAGTACTTC
few,TRBJ2-3,TRBV11-2,TRBD1,CASSLVRDRVQYF,TGTGCCAGCAGCTTGGTCCGGGACAGGGTTCAGTATTTT
few,TRBJ2-2,TRBV19,TRBD1,CASSNRGNTGELFF,TGTGCCAGTAGTAACAGGGGGAACACCGGGGAGCTGTTTTTT
NA,TRBJ2-7,TRBV19,TRBD1,CASSKGTGRTSYEQYF,TGTGCCAGTAGTAAAGGGACAGGCCGGACCTCCTACGAGCAGTACTTC
NA,TRBJ2-7,TRBV6-1,NA,CASSEVATSSYYEQYF,TGTGCCAGCAGTGAAGTGGCGACTAGTTCTTACTACGAGCAGTACTTC
NA,TRBJ2-1,TRBV7-3,TRBD1,CASSPRGDRVYNEQFF,TGTGCCAGCAGCCCTAGGGGGGACAGGGTTTACAATGAGCAGTTCTTC
NA,TRBJ2-1,TRBV18,TRBD2,CASSPTPGLAGGPSNEQFF,TGTGCCAGCTCACCAACCCCGGGACTAGCGGGAGGGCCGAGTAATGAGCAGTTCTTC
few,TRBJ2-3,TRBV18,NA,CASSPPTREDTQYF,TGTGCCAGCTCACCACCAACTAGGGAAGATACGCAGTATTTT
NA,TRBJ2-7,TRBV11-2,TRBD2,CASSLGGRVYYEQYF,TGTGCCAGCAGCTTAGGCGGGAGGGTTTACTACGAGCAGTACTTC
NA,TRBJ1-3,TRBV4-1,TRBD1,CASSPGTGGAPGNTIYF,TGCGCCAGCAGCCCGGGGACAGGGGGCGCACCTGGAAACACCATATATTTT
few,TRBJ1-5,TRBV19,NA,CASSPTGGGQPQHF,TGTGCCAGTAGTCCGACGGGAGGCGGTCAGCCCCAGCATTTT
few,TRBJ1-1,TRBV29-1,NA,CSVSGQPNTEAFF,TGCAGCGTTTCAGGACAGCCTAACACTGAAGCTTTCTTT
NA,TRBJ1-5,TRBV30,NA,CAWSGSRGFASNQPQHF,TGTGCCTGGAGTGGGAGCAGGGGATTCGCTAGCAATCAGCCCCAGCATTTT
NA,TRBJ2-1,TRBV6-5,NA,CASSYSGQGSYNEQFF,TGTGCCAGCAGTTACTCAGGGCAGGGGTCCTACAATGAGCAGTTCTTC
NA,TRBJ1-3,TRBV6-5,NA,CASSSYRALGNTIYF,TGTGCCAGCAGTTCTTACAGGGCTCTGGGAAACACCATATATTTT
few,TRBJ1-5,TRBV18,TRBD1,CASSPNWTGVRVSNQPQHF,TGTGCCAGCTCACCGAACTGGACAGGGGTACGGGTTAGCAATCAGCCCCAGCATTTT
few,TRBJ2-7,TRBV7-9,TRBD2,CASSLASGSPNEQYF,TGTGCCAGCAGCTTAGCTAGCGGGAGCCCCAACGAGCAGTACTTC
few,TRBJ1-5,TRBV19,NA,CASSIRGSNQPQHF,TGTGCCAGTAGTATCCGGGGTAGCAATCAGCCCCAGCATTTT
NA,TRBJ2-1,TRBV27,NA,CASSLYNEQFF,TGTGCCAGCAGTCTGTACAATGAGCAGTTCTTC
NA,TRBJ2-7,TRBV5-1,NA,CASSPRDTPYEQYF,TGCGCCAGCAGCCCGAGGGACACCCCCTACGAGCAGTACTTC
few,TRBJ2-5,TRBV29-1,NA,CSAHAGYQETQYF,TGCAGCGCACATGCGGGTTACCAAGAGACCCAGTACTTC
few,TRBJ2-4,TRBV4-1,TRBD1,CASSQGDRVNGIQYF,TGCGCCAGCAGCCAAGGGGACAGGGTGAATGGCATTCAGTACTTC
NA,TRBJ2-1,TRBV7-9,NA,CASSSRQTEQFF,TGTGCCAGCAGCTCACGACAAACAGAGCAGTTCTTC
NA,TRBJ2-1,TRBV7-9,NA,CASSLALSSYNEQFF,TGTGCCAGCAGCTTAGCGCTAAGCTCCTACAATGAGCAGTTCTTC
NA,TRBJ2-7,TRBV30,TRBD2,CAWSVKLAGGNGGQYF,TGTGCCTGGAGTGTAAAATTAGCGGGAGGGAACGGAGGGCAGTACTTC
NA,TRBJ2-3,TRBV9,TRBD2,CASSVLTKAGGTQYF,TGTGCCAGCAGCGTCCTTACGAAAGCGGGAGGTACGCAGTATTTT
NA,TRBJ1-2,TRBV25-1,NA,CASSDWGRDGYTF,TGTGCCAGCAGTGATTGGGGGAGGGATGGCTACACCTTC
few,TRBJ2-5,TRBV18,NA,CASAKGVQETQYF,TGTGCCAGCGCCAAGGGGGTTCAAGAGACCCAGTACTTC
many,TRBJ2-1,TRBV4-1,TRBD2,CASSHSGRRNEQFF,TGCGCCAGCAGCCATAGCGGGAGGCGGAATGAGCAGTTCTTC
NA,TRBJ1-1,TRBV7-6,NA,CASSLAQGNAEAFF,TGTGCCAGCAGCTTAGCGCAGGGTAACGCTGAAGCTTTCTTT
NA,TRBJ1-5,TRBV5-1,TRBD1,CASSLATGSQPQHF,TGCGCCAGCAGCTTGGCGACAGGGTCTCAGCCCCAGCATTTT
NA,TRBJ2-3,TRBV4-1,NA,CASSQVERAGGTQYF,TGCGCCAGCAGCCAAGTAGAGAGGGCCGGAGGTACGCAGTATTTT
NA,TRBJ1-6,TRBV5-4,NA,CASSLGGQFNSPLHF,TGTGCCAGCAGCCTTGGCGGACAGTTCAATTCACCCCTCCACTTT
few,TRBJ1-1,TRBV5-6,NA,CASSLLNTEAFF,TGTGCCAGCAGCTTGCTAAACACTGAAGCTTTCTTT
NA,TRBJ2-5,TRBV5-1,NA,CASQKRSGSQETQYF,TGCGCCAGCCAAAAGAGGTCCGGGAGCCAAGAGACCCAGTACTTC
NA,TRBJ1-5,TRBV15,NA,CATSSRVSNQPQHF,TGTGCCACCAGCTCCAGGGTCAGCAATCAGCCCCAGCATTTT
NA,TRBJ2-1,TRBV6-1,TRBD1,CASSPGQEQFF,TGTGCCAGCAGTCCGGGACAGGAGCAGTTCTTC
few,TRBJ1-3,TRBV7-2,NA,CASSLRTSGNTIYF,TGTGCCAGCAGCCTCCGGACAAGTGGAAACACCATATATTTT
NA,TRBJ1-1,TRBV5-4,NA,CASSLTTGNTEAFF,TGTGCCAGCAGCCTAACGACAGGGAACACTGAAGCTTTCTTT
few,TRBJ1-5,TRBV6-1,TRBD1,CASSAKTTGGQPQHF,TGTGCCAGCAGTGCAAAAACCACAGGGGGCCAGCCCCAGCATTTT
few,TRBJ2-1,TRBV18,TRBD2,CASSPLAGANNEQFF,TGTGCCAGCTCACCACTAGCGGGAGCAAACAATGAGCAGTTCTTC
few,TRBJ2-7,TRBV19,NA,CASSQGVPSHYEQYF,TGTGCCAGTAGCCAAGGGGTCCCTTCCCACTACGAGCAGTACTTC
few,TRBJ2-7,TRBV30,TRBD1,CAWSDRGLYEQYF,TGTGCCTGGAGTGACAGGGGGCTCTACGAGCAGTACTTC